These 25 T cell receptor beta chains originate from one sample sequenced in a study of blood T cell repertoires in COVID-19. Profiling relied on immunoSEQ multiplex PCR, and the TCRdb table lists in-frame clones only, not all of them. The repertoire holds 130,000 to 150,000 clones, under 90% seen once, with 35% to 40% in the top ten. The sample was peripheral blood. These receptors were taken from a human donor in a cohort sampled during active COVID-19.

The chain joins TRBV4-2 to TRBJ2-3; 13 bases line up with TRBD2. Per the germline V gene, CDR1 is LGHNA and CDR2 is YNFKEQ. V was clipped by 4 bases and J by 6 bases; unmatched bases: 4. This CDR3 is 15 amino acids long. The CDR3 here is CASSPGTSGADTQYF. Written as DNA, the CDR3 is TGTGCCAGCAGCCCGGGGACTAGCGGGGCCGATACGCAGTATTTT.

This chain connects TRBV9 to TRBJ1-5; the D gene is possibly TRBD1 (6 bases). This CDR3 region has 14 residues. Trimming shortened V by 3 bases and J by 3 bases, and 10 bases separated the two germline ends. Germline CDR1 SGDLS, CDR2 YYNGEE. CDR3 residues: CASSAGAFNQPQHF. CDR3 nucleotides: TGTGCCAGCAGCGCAGGGGCCTTCAATCAGCCCCAGCATTTT.

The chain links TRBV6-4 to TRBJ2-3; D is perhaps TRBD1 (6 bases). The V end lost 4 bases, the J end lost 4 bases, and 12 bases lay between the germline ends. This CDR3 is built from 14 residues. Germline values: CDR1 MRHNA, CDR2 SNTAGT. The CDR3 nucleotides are TGTGCCAGCAGTGCTGAGACAGGAGCAGATACGCAGTATTTT. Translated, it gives CASSAETGADTQYF.

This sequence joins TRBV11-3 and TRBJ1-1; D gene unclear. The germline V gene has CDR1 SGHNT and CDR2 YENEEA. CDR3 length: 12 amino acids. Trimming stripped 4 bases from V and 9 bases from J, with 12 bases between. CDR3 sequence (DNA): TGTGCCAGCAGCTCTTCCGGGAGTAAAGCTTTCTTT. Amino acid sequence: CASSSSGSKAFF.

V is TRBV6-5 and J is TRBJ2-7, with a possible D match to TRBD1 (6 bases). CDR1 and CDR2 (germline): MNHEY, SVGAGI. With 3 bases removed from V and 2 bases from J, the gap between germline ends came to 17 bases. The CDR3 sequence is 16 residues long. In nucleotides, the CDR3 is TGTGCCAGCAGTTATACCGGGACATGGGCCACCTACGAGCAGTACTTC. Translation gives CASSYTGTWATYEQYF.

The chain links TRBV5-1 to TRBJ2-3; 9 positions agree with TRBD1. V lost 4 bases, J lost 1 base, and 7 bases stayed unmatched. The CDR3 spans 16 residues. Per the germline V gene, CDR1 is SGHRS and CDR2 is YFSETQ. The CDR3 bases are TGCGCCAGCAGCGCGATCCGGGACAGGGGCACAGATACGCAGTATTTT. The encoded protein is CASSAIRDRGTDTQYF.

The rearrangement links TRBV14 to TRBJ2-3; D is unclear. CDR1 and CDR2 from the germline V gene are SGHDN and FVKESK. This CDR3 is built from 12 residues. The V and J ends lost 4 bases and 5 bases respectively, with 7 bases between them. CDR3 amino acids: CASSRTVDTQYF. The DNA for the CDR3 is TGTGCCAGCAGCCGTACGGTAGATACGCAGTATTTT.

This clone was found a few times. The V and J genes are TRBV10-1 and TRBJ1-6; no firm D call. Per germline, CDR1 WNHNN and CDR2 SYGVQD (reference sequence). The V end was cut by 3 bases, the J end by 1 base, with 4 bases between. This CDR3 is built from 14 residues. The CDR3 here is CASSDGSYNSPLHF. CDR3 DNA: TGCGCCAGCAGTGACGGGTCCTATAATTCACCCCTCCACTTT.

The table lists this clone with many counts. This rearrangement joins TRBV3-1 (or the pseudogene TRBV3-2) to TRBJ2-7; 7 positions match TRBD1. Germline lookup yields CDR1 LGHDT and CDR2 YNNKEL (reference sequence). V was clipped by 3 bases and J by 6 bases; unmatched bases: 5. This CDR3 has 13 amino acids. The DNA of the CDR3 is TGTGCCAGCAGCCAGGACGACAGGGCCGAGCAGTACTTC. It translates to CASSQDDRAEQYF.

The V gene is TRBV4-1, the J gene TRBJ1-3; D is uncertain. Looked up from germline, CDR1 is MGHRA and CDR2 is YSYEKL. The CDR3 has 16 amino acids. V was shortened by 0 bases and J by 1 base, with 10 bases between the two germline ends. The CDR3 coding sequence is TGCGCCAGCAGCCAAGAGGGAGGATTGTCTGGAAACACCATATATTTT. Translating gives CASSQEGGLSGNTIYF.

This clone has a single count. The CDR3 sequence: CASSQAGGFYGYTF. The CDR3, as DNA: TGTGCCAGCAGCCAAGCAGGGGGCTTCTATGGCTACACCTTC. The rearrangement joins TRBV3-1 (or the pseudogene TRBV3-2) to TRBJ1-2; 8 bases map to TRBD1. V lost 1 base, J lost 4 bases, and 2 bases stayed unmatched. The CDR3 consists of 14 residues. Germline-derived CDR1 and CDR2 are LGHDT and YNNKEL (reference sequence).

Here the CDR3 reads CASSLGALAGGTRFF. In DNA, the CDR3 is TGTGCCAGCAGCTTGGGAGCTCTAGCGGGGGGGACTCGGTTCTTC. The chain uses TRBV5-6 and TRBJ2-1; the match to TRBD2 covers 12 bases. Germline V gene lookup returns CDR1 SGHDT and CDR2 YYEEEE. CDR3 length: 15 residues. The J segment lost 15 bases and the V segment lost 0 bases, leaving 10 bases of the junction unmatched.

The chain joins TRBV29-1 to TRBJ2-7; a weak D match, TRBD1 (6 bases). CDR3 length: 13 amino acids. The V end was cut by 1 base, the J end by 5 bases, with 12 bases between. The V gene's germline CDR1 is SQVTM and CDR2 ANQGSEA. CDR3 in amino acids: CSVEGQGLNEQYF. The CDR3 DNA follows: TGCAGCGTTGAAGGGCAGGGGCTTAACGAGCAGTACTTC.

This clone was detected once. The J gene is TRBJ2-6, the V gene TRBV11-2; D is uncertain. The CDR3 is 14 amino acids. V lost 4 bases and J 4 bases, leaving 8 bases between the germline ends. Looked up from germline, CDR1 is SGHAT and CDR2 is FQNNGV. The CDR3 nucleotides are TGTGCCAGCAGCTCCCGGAGCGGGGCCAACGTCCTGACTTTC. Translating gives CASSSRSGANVLTF. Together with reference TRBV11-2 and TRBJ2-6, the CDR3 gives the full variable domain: EAGVAQSPRYKIIEKRQSVAFWCNPISGHATLYWYQQILGQGPKLLIQFQNNGVVDDSQLPKDRFSAERLKGVDSTLKIQPAKLEDSAVYLCASSSRSGANVLTFGAGSRLTVL.

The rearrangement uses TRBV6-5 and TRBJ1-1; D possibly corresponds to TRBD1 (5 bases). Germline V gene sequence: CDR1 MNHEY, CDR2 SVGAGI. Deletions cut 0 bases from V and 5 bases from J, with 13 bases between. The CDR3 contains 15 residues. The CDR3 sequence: CASSYSSGGWTEAFF. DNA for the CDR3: TGTGCCAGCAGTTACTCGTCCGGGGGATGGACTGAAGCTTTCTTT.

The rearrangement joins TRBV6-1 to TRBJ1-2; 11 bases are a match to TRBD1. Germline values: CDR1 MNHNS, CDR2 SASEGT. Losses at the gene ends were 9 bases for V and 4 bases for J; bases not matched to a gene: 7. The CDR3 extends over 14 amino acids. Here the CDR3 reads CASRTGGPIYGYTF. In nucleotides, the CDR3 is TGTGCCAGTAGGACAGGGGGCCCGATCTATGGCTACACCTTC.

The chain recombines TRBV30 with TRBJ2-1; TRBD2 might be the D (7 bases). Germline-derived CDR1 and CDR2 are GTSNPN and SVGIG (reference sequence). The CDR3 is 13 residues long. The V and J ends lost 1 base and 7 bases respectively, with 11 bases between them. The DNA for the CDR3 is TGTGCCTGGAGTGAGGGGGGGCGTAATGAGCAGTTCTTC. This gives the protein CAWSEGGRNEQFF.

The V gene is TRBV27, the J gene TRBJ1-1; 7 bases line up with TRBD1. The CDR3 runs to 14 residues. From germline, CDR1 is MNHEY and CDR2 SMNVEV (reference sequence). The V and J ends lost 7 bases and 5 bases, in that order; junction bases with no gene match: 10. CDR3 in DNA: TGTGCCAGCAACCCCAGGGGGTGGGGGACTGAAGCTTTCTTT. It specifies CASNPRGWGTEAFF.

This CDR3 is CASSLGTSRLYNEQFF. The CDR3 coding sequence is TGTGCCAGCAGCCTAGGGACTAGCCGCCTGTACAATGAGCAGTTCTTC. This chain joins TRBV14 and TRBJ2-1, with 9 nucleotides matching TRBD2. V was clipped by 4 bases and J by 4 bases; unmatched bases: 8. This CDR3 is built from 16 residues. Per the germline V gene, CDR1 is SGHDN and CDR2 is FVKESK.

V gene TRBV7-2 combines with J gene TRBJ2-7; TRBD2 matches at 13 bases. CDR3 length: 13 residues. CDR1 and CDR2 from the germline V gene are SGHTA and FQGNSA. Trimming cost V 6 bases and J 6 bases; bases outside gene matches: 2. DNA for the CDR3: TGTGCCAGCAGGGGACTAGCGGGGTCCGAGCAGTACTTC. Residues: CASRGLAGSEQYF.

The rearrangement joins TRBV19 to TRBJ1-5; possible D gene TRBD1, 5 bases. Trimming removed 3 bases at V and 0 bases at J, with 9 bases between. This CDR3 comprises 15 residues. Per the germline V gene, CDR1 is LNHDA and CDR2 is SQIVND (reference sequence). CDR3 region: CASSIGGYSNQPQHF. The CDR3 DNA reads TGTGCCAGTAGTATTGGGGGGTATAGCAATCAGCCCCAGCATTTT.

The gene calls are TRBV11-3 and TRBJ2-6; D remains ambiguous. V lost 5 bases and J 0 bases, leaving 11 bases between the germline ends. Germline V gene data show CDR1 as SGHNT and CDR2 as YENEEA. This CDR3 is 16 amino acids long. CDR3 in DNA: TGTGCCAGCAGCCTCGGCAGGCCCTCTGGGGCCAACGTCCTGACTTTC. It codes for CASSLGRPSGANVLTF.

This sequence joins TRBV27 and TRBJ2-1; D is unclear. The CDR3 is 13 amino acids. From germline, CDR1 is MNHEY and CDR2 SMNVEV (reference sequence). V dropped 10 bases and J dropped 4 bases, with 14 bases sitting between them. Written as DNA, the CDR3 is TGTGCCAAGAAGATCCTTACTTACAATGAGCAGTTCTTC. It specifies CAKKILTYNEQFF.

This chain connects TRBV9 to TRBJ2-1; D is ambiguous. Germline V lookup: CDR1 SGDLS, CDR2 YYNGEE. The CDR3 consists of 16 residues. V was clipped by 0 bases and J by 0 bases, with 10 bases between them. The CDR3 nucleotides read TGTGCCAGCAGCGTAGGTTGGCTCAGCTCCTACAATGAGCAGTTCTTC. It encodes CASSVGWLSSYNEQFF. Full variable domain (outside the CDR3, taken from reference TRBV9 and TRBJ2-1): DSGVTQTPKHLITATGQRVTLRCSPRSGDLSVYWYQQSLDQGLQFLIQYYNGEERAKGNILERFSAQQFPDLHSELNLSSLELGDSALYFCASSVGWLSSYNEQFFGPGTRLTVL.

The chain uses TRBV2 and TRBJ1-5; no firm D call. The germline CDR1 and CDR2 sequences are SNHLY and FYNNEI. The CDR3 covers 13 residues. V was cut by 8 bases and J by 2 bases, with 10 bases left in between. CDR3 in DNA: TGTGCCAGCGCGGGGTCTGGCAATCAGCCCCAGCATTTT. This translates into CASAGSGNQPQHF.